The TCR beta chain under discussion was sequenced for a study of blood T cells in healthy people across ages. PCR was performed a second time for about 7 to 12 cycles using a sample-barcoded 5' primer and a J-beta primer mix. TCRdb re-analysed the 5' RACE reads in MiXCR, keeping a single row per CDR3 protein. The sample carries 1,100,000 or so distinct CDR3 sequences, 40% to 50% recorded once. V lost 2 bases and J 8 bases, leaving 25 bases between the germline ends. CDR3 length: 18 residues. Germline loops: CDR1 SGHAT, CDR2 FQNNGV. Sequences were obtained from blood. The receptor was derived from a woman aged 55-70 years in good health. The chain couples TRBV11-2 to TRBJ2-1; D is perhaps TRBD1 (5 bases). CDR3: CASSLYGARAFLSDEQFF. The DNA of the CDR3 is TGTGCCAGCAGCTTATATGGGGCCAGGGCTTTTCTTTCGGATGAGCAGTTCTTC.